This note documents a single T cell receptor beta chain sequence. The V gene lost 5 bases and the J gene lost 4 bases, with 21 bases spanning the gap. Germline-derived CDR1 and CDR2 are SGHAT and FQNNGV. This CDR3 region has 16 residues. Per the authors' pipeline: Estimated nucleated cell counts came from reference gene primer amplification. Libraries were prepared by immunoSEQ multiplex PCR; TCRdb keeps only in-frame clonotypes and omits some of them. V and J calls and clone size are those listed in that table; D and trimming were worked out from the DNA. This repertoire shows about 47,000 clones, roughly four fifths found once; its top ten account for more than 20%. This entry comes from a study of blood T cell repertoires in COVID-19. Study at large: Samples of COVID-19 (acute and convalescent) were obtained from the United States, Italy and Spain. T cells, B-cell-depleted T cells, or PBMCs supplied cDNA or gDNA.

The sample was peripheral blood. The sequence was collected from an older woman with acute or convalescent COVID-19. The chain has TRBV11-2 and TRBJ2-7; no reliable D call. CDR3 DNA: TGTGCCAGCAGCCTCCGACTCACACGAAAGGCTTACGAGCAGTACTTC. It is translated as CASSLRLTRKAYEQYF.